The T cell receptor (beta chain) described here comes from a study of T cells in Graves' hyperthyroidism and ophthalmopathy. This clonotype was detected ten times or more. TCR beta CDR3 regions were amplified from RNA. TCR CDR3 regions were first amplified by RT-PCR with HTBI primers. TCRdb redid the calling of the multiplex PCR reads with MiXCR, one entry per CDR3 protein. The table lists almost 500,000 distinct CDR3 sequences, about 20% of them singletons. This clonotype was obtained from a woman in her 70s with Graves' ophthalmopathy. Sample: blood.

CDR3 DNA sequence: TGTGCCAGTAGACCTCAGACAGCGAACACTGAAGCTTTCTTT. Translation gives CASRPQTANTEAFF. The chain uses TRBV19 and TRBJ1-1; D is possibly TRBD1 (5 bases). Per germline, CDR1 LNHDA and CDR2 SQIVND (reference sequence). The CDR3 covers 14 residues. Trimming shortened V by 6 bases and J by 1 base, and 12 bases separated the two germline ends.